This T cell receptor beta chain was identified during a study of shared clonotypes between healthy human individuals. Study overall: Three plates were used per donor for CD4 naive, three for CD4 memory, two for CD8 naive and one for CD8 memory. Study results and caveats: Generation probabilities were higher for clonotypes shared across all four sorted-subset donors than for unshared ones.

The V end was cut by 0 bases, the J end by 10 bases, with 12 bases between. The germline V gene encodes CDR1 MNHEY and CDR2 SVGAGI. The CDR3 has 13 residues. In the case of this clone: The antigen remains undetermined.

Libraries were prepared by immunoSEQ multiplex PCR; TCRdb keeps only in-frame clonotypes and omits some of them. The sample holds around 2.1 million clones; around 95% are singletons and the top ten take approximately 0.13%. Sample: naive CD4+ T cells sorted from blood. Subset described: CD45RA+ positively selected. This receptor was taken from a man aged 18 to 30 in good health. The rearrangement links TRBV6-5 to TRBJ2-5; TRBD2 is a possible D gene (5 bases). For the CDR3, the DNA is TGTGCCAGCAGTTACTCGATGGCCGGGAACCAGTACTTC. Amino acids: CASSYSMAGNQYF.